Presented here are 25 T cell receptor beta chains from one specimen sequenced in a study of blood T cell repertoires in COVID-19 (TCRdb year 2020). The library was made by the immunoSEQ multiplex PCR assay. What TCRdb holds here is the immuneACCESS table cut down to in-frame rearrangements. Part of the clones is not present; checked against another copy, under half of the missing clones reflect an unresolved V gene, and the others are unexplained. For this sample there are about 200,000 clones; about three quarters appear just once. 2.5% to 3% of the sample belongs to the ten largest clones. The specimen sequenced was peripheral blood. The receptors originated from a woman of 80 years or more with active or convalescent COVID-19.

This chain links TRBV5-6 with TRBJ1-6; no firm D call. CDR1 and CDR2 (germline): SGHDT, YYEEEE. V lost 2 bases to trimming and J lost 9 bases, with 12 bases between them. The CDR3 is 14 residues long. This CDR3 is CASSLYKMFSPLHF. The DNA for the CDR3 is TGTGCCAGCAGCTTATATAAAATGTTTTCACCCCTCCACTTT.

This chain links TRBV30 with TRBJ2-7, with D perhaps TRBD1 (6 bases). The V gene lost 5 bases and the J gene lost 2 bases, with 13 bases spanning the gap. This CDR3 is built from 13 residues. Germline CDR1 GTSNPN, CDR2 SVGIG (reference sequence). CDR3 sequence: CAWRQGHAYEQYF. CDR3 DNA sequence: TGTGCCTGGCGTCAGGGACATGCCTACGAGCAGTACTTC.

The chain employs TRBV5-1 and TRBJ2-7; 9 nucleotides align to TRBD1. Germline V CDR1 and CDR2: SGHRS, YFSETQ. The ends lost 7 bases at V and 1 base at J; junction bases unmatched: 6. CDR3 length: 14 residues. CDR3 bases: TGCGCCAGCTCAAAGGGACAGGGATCCTACGAGCAGTACTTC. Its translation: CASSKGQGSYEQYF.

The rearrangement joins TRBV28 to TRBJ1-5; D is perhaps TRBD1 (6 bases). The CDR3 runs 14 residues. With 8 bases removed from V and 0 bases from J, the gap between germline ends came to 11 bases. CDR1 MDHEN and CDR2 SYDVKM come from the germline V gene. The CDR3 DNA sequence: TGTGCCAGCCGTACAGGGAATAGCAATCAGCCCCAGCATTTT. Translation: CASRTGNSNQPQHF.

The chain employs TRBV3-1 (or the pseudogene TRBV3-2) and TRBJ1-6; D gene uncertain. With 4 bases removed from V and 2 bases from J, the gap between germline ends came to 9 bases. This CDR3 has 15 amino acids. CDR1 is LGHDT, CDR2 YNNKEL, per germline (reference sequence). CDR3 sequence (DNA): TGTGCCAGCAGCCTCCCGGGAGCCTATAATTCACCCCTCCACTTT. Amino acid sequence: CASSLPGAYNSPLHF.

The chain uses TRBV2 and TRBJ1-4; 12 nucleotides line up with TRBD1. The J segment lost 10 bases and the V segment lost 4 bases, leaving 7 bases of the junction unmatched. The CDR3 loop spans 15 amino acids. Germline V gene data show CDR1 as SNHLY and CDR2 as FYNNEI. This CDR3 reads CASSVSGTGGAKLFF. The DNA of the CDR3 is TGTGCCAGCAGTGTATCCGGGACAGGGGGCGCAAAACTGTTTTTT. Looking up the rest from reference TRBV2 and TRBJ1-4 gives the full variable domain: EPEVTQTPSHQVTQMGQEVILRCVPISNHLYFYWYRQILGQKVEFLVSFYNNEISEKSEIFDDQFSVERPDGSNFTLKIRSTKLEDSAMYFCASSVSGTGGAKLFFGSGTQLSVL.

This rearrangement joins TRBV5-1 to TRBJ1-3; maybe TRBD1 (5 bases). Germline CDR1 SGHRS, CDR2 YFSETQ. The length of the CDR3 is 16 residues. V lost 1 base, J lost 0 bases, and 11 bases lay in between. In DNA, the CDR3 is TGCGCCAGCAGCTTGCTTGGAACAGGCTCTGGAAACACCATATATTTT. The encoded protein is CASSLLGTGSGNTIYF.

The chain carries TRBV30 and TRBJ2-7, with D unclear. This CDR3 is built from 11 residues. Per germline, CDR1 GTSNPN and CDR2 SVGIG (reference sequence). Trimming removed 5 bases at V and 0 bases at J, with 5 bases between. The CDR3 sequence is CAWGYSYEQYF. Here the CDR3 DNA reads TGTGCCTGGGGATACTCCTACGAGCAGTACTTC.

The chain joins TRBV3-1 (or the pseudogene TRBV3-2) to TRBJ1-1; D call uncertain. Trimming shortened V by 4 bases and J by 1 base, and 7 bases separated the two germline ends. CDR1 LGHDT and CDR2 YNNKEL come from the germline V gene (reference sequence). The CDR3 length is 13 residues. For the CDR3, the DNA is TGTGCCAGCAGCCTAGCGGCGAACACTGAAGCTTTCTTT. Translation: CASSLAANTEAFF.

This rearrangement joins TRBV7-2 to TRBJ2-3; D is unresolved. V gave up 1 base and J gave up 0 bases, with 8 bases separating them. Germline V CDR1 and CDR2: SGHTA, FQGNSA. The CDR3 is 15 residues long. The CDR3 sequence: CASSLGPSSTDTQYF. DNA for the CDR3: TGTGCCAGCAGCTTAGGTCCTTCTAGCACAGATACGCAGTATTTT.

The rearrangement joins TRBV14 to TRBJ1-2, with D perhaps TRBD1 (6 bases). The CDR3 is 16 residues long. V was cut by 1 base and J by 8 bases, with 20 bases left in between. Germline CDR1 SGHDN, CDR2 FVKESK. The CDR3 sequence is CASSQAMGKQGPGYTF. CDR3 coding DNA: TGTGCCAGCAGCCAAGCGATGGGAAAACAGGGACCAGGCTACACCTTC.

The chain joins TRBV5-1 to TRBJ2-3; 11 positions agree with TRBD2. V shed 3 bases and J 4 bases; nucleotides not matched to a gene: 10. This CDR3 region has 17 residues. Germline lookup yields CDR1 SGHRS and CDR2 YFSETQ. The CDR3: CASSSPGSGGAPDTQYF. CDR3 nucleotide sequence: TGCGCCAGCAGCTCGCCTGGTAGCGGGGGGGCCCCAGATACGCAGTATTTT.

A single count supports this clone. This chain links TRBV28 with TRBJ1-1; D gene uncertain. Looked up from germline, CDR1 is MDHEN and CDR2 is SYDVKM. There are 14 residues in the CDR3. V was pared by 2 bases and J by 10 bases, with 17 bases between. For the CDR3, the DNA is TGTGCCAGCAGTTTAGTTAACGGCCCTCGAGGAGCTTTCTTT. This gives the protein CASSLVNGPRGAFF.

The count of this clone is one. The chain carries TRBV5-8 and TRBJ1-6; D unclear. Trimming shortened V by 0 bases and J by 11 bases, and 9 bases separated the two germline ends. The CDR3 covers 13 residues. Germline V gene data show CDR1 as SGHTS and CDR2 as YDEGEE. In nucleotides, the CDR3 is TGTGCCAGCAGCTTGGACCCTATGGCACCCCTCCACTTT. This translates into CASSLDPMAPLHF.

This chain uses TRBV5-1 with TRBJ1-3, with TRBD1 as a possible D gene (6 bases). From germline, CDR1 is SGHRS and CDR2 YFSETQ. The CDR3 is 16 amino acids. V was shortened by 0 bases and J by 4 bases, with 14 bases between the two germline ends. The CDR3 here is CASSLAGANRGNTIYF. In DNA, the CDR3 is TGCGCCAGCAGCTTGGCAGGGGCTAACAGGGGAAACACCATATATTTT.

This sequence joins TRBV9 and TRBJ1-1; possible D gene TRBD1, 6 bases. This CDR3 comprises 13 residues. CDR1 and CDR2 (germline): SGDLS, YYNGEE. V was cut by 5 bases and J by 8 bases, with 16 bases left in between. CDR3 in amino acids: CASSTAPTGEAFF. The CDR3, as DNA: TGTGCCAGCAGTACAGCCCCGACAGGAGAAGCTTTCTTT.

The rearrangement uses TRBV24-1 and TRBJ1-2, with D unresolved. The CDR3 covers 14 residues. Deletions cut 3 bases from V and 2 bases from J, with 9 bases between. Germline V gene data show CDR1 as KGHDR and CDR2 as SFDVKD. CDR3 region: CATSDTRRNYGYTF. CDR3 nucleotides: TGTGCCACCAGTGATACAAGGCGGAACTATGGCTACACCTTC.

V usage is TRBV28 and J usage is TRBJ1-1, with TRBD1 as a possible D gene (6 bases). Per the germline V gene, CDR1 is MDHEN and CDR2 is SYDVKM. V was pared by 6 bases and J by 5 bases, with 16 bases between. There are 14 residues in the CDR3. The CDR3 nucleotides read TGTGCCAGCAGAGAACAGGGAAAAGGGACTGAAGCTTTCTTT. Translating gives CASREQGKGTEAFF. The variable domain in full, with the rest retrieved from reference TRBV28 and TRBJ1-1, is DVKVTQSSRYLVKRTGEKVFLECVQDMDHENMFWYRQDPGLGLRLIYFSYDVKMKEKGDIPEGYSVSREKKERFSLILESASTNQTSMYLCASREQGKGTEAFFGQGTRLTVV.

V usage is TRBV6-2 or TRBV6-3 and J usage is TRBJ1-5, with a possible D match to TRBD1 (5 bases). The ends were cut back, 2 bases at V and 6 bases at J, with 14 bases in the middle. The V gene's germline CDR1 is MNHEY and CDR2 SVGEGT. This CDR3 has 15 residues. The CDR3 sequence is CASSYVIGGGQPQHF. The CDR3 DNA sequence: TGTGCCAGCAGTTACGTGATTGGGGGGGGTCAGCCCCAGCATTTT.

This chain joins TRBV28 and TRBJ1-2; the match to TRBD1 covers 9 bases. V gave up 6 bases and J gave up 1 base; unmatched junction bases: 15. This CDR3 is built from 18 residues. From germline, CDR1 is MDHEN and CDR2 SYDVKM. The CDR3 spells CASSDPGTGHLFNYGYTF. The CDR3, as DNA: TGTGCCAGCAGCGACCCCGGGACAGGGCACCTATTTAACTATGGCTACACCTTC.

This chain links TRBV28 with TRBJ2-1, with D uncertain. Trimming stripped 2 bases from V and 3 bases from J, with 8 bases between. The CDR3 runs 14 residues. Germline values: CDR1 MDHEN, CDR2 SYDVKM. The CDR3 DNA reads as TGTGCCAGCAGTTTAACCGGTTACTACAATGAGCAGTTCTTC. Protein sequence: CASSLTGYYNEQFF.

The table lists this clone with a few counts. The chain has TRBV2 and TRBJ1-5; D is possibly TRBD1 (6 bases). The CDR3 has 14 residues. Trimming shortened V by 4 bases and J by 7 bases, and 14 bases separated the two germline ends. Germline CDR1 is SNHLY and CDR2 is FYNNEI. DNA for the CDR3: TGTGCCAGCAGTGGAGACGGGGGGGGCCAGCCCCAGCATTTT. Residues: CASSGDGGGQPQHF. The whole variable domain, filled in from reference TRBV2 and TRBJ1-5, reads EPEVTQTPSHQVTQMGQEVILRCVPISNHLYFYWYRQILGQKVEFLVSFYNNEISEKSEIFDDQFSVERPDGSNFTLKIRSTKLEDSAMYFCASSGDGGGQPQHFGDGTRLSIL.

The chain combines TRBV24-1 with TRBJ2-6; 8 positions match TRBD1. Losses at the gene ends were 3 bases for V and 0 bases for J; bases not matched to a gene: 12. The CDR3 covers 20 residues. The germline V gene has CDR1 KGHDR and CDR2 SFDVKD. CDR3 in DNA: TGTGCCACCAGTGATAGCCCTTTTGGGACAGGCGTCTCTGGGGCCAACGTCCTGACTTTC. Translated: CATSDSPFGTGVSGANVLTF.

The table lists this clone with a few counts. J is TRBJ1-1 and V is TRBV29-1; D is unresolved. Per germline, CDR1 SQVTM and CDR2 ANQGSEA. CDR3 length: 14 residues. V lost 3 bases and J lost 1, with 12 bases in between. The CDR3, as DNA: TGCAGCGTTGACGGGGAAGGGAAGAACACTGAAGCTTTCTTT. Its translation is CSVDGEGKNTEAFF.

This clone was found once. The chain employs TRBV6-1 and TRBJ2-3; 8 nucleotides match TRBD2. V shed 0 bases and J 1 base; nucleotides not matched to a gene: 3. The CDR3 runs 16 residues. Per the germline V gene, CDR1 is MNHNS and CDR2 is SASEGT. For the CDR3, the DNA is TGTGCCAGCAGTGAAGCAAGCGGGAGACGCACAGATACGCAGTATTTT. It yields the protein CASSEASGRRTDTQYF.